This T cell receptor (beta chain) was sequenced for a study of cytomegalovirus exposure and HLA in healthy donors. A multiplex PCR was run with 60 Vbeta primers and 13 Jbeta primers. Repertoires were generated with immunoSEQ multiplex PCR, while TCRdb's copy carries only in-frame clones and drops some. The sample has some 170,000 clones; approximately 80% are singletons. The sample was PBMCs. The clonotype comes from a man between 18 and 35 years old in good health and CMV-seropositive.

The CDR3 here is CASSMTPPATEAFF. The DNA of the CDR3 is TGTGCCAGTAGTATGACTCCGCCGGCCACTGAAGCTTTCTTT. The V gene is TRBV19, the J gene TRBJ1-1; D ambiguous. CDR1 is LNHDA, CDR2 SQIVND, per germline (reference sequence). The CDR3 runs 14 residues. Deletions cut 3 bases from V and 4 bases from J, with 12 bases between.